The 29 T cell receptor beta chains below all came from one sample that was sequenced in a study of technical replicates of blood from a few donors. TCRdb's table, derived via immunoSEQ multiplex PCR, lists solely in-frame clones and lacks some. The table shows about 44,000 clones, with around 96% occurring only once. The material sequenced was T cells isolated from PBMCs. The receptors come from a human donor in good health.

The genes are TRBV9 and TRBJ2-4; TRBD2 matches 7 bases. J was trimmed by 4 bases and V by 0 bases; bases with no gene match: 10. CDR3 size: 17 residues. Germline CDR1 SGDLS, CDR2 YYNGEE. In nucleotides, the CDR3 is TGTGCCAGCAGCGTAGCCGCTTCTACTAGCGCGAAAAACATTCAGTACTTC. Its translation is CASSVAASTSAKNIQYF.

The CDR3 nucleotides read TGCGCCAGCAGCCAAGATAGGGCGGGCCGCACAGATACGCAGTATTTT. Translated: CASSQDRAGRTDTQYF. The V and J genes are TRBV4-3 and TRBJ2-3; perhaps TRBD2 as D (5 bases). Deletions cut 0 bases from V and 1 base from J, with 11 bases between. The CDR3 consists of 16 residues. CDR1 and CDR2 from the germline V gene are LGHNA and YSLEER.

This sequence joins TRBV5-6 and TRBJ2-5, with D maybe TRBD2 (5 bases). Germline values: CDR1 SGHDT, CDR2 YYEEEE. The CDR3 spans 14 residues. V was trimmed by 4 bases and J by 2 bases, leaving 12 bases between them. The CDR3 region has the DNA TGTGCCAGCAGCGCAATACCGGGACAAGAGACCCAGTACTTC. Encoded protein: CASSAIPGQETQYF.

This clone was observed once. J is TRBJ1-2 and V is TRBV10-3; 10 nucleotides agree with TRBD1. This CDR3 comprises 12 residues. Germline lookup yields CDR1 ENHRY and CDR2 SYGVKD. The J segment lost 8 bases and the V segment lost 6 bases, leaving 3 bases of the junction unmatched. The CDR3 sequence: CAISRQGAGYTF. For the CDR3, the DNA is TGTGCCATCAGCCGACAGGGGGCAGGCTACACCTTC.

The chain has TRBV10-3 and TRBJ2-7; D is ambiguous. Trimming shortened V by 2 bases and J by 3 bases, and 5 bases separated the two germline ends. Germline V gene data show CDR1 as ENHRY and CDR2 as SYGVKD. The CDR3 is 12 amino acids. The CDR3 DNA reads TGTGCCATCAGTGAGGGAGACTACGAGCAGTACTTC. Protein product: CAISEGDYEQYF.

The chain is built from TRBV7-2 and TRBJ1-1, with TRBD1 identical over 7 bases. The CDR3 consists of 13 residues. Germline values: CDR1 SGHTA, CDR2 FQGNSA. The ends lost 5 bases at V and 8 bases at J; junction bases unmatched: 8. CDR3 amino acids: CASSLDRVWEAFF. Written as DNA, the CDR3 is TGTGCCAGCAGCCTCGACAGGGTCTGGGAAGCTTTCTTT.

V and J are TRBV19 and TRBJ2-1, with 9 bases that match TRBD2. Per the germline V gene, CDR1 is LNHDA and CDR2 is SQIVND (reference sequence). This CDR3 comprises 14 residues. V trimming: 8 bases; J trimming: 3 bases; junction bases outside the gene matches: 5. The CDR3 nucleotides read TGTGCCAGTTTGGAGACTAGCGGCTACAATGAGCAGTTCTTC. Its protein product is CASLETSGYNEQFF.

The V gene is TRBV28, the J gene TRBJ2-6, with a possible D match to TRBD1 (6 bases). There are 15 residues in the CDR3. Trimming removed 7 bases at V and 3 bases at J, with 13 bases between. CDR1 is MDHEN and CDR2 is SYDVKM in the germline V gene. CDR3 sequence reads: CASTVQGNGANVLTF. CDR3 nucleotide sequence: TGTGCCAGCACCGTACAGGGAAATGGGGCCAACGTCCTGACTTTC.

The chain employs TRBV6-1 and TRBJ2-2, with 7 nucleotides matching TRBD1. The V and J ends lost 1 base and 1 base, in that order; junction bases with no gene match: 0. This CDR3 spans 15 amino acids. Germline V gene sequence: CDR1 MNHNS, CDR2 SASEGT. In nucleotides, the CDR3 is TGTGCCAGCAGTGAAGGACAGGGGAACACCGGGGAGCTGTTTTTT. Encoded protein: CASSEGQGNTGELFF.

CDR3 sequence reads: CASSIAEFYEQYF. The CDR3 DNA sequence: TGTGCCAGCAGTATAGCGGAGTTCTACGAGCAGTACTTC. V is TRBV6-5 and J is TRBJ2-7, with D possibly TRBD2 on 6 matching bases. The germline V gene encodes CDR1 MNHEY and CDR2 SVGAGI. The CDR3 sequence is 13 residues long. Trimming left V 5 bases short and J 3 bases short, with 11 bases between.

The chain couples TRBV6-5 to TRBJ1-2, with TRBD1 identical over 7 bases. V gave up 4 bases and J gave up 6 bases; unmatched junction bases: 8. CDR1 and CDR2 from the germline V gene are MNHEY and SVGAGI. CDR3 length: 14 amino acids. The CDR3 coding sequence is TGTGCCAGCAGTTTGCCAGGGGGGCTTGATGGCTACACCTTC. This sequence encodes CASSLPGGLDGYTF.

This chain joins TRBV6-5 and TRBJ1-1; 8 bases are a match to TRBD1. Germline CDR1 MNHEY, CDR2 SVGAGI. With 10 bases clipped from V and 6 bases from J, the junction kept 4 bases outside the gene matches. The CDR3 is 11 amino acids. CDR3 nucleotides: TGTGCCACCGGCAGGGGGCCTGAAGCTTTCTTT. It is translated as CATGRGPEAFF.

This clone occurred once. The rearrangement links TRBV2 to TRBJ2-1; D ambiguous. Germline CDR1 and CDR2: SNHLY and FYNNEI. V was cut by 8 bases and J by 9 bases, with 11 bases left in between. The CDR3 sequence is 11 residues long. The CDR3 DNA reads as TGTGCCAGCCTTGCGGTCCTTGAGCAGTTCTTC. As protein: CASLAVLEQFF.

The chain links TRBV5-1 to TRBJ2-7; the D gene is possibly TRBD1 (6 bases). The CDR3 is 15 amino acids. Trimming removed 2 bases from V and 2 bases from J, with 14 bases in between. The germline gives CDR1 SGHRS, CDR2 YFSETQ. The CDR3 DNA is TGCGCCAGCAGCTTTAACACAGGGTCCCCCTACGAGCAGTACTTC. This translates into CASSFNTGSPYEQYF.

The chain has TRBV29-1 and TRBJ1-1; 7 bases line up with TRBD1. This CDR3 has 12 amino acids. Per germline, CDR1 SQVTM and CDR2 ANQGSEA. J gave up 5 bases and V 5 bases, and 5 bases lay outside the gene matches. CDR3 nucleotide sequence: TGCAGCGTTCCAGGGGGATGGACTGAAGCTTTCTTT. Translation: CSVPGGWTEAFF.

The chain carries TRBV11-3 and TRBJ1-1, with D maybe TRBD1 (5 bases). This CDR3 has 13 residues. V was pared by 3 bases and J by 0 bases, with 5 bases between. The germline gives CDR1 SGHNT, CDR2 YENEEA. For the CDR3, the DNA is TGTGCCAGCAGCTTGACAGTGAACACTGAAGCTTTCTTT. Protein: CASSLTVNTEAFF.

The rearrangement uses TRBV19 and TRBJ1-5, with no clear D. Germline CDR1 reads LNHDA; CDR2 reads SQIVND (reference sequence). Trimming pared 7 bases from V and 4 bases from J, leaving 17 bases between. The CDR3 is 15 amino acids. As DNA, the CDR3 is TGTGCCAGTAAGGAACAGAACGTTCTAAATCAGCCCCAGCATTTT. It codes for CASKEQNVLNQPQHF.

A single count supports this clone. The CDR3 sequence is CASSWDTNYGYTF. CDR3 nucleotides: TGTGCCAGCAGCTGGGACACTAACTATGGCTACACCTTC. The chain carries TRBV7-4 and TRBJ1-2, with D tentatively TRBD1 (6 bases). Looked up from germline, CDR1 is SGHVT and CDR2 is SQSDAQ. The CDR3 sequence is 13 residues long. Trimming took off 4 bases at V and 0 bases at J, with 6 bases between the two ends.

The V and J genes are TRBV27 and TRBJ2-7, with TRBD2 matching 8 bases. The CDR3 loop spans 14 amino acids. Germline values: CDR1 MNHEY, CDR2 SMNVEV (reference sequence). V was pared by 3 bases and J by 5 bases, with 6 bases of the junction left unmatched. In nucleotides, the CDR3 is TGTGCCAGCAGTTTTGAGCGGGAGTTACACGAGCAGTACTTC. It codes for CASSFERELHEQYF.

The V gene is TRBV6-5, the J gene TRBJ2-7, with D possibly being TRBD1 (6 bases). The length of the CDR3 is 13 residues. Germline V gives CDR1 MNHEY, CDR2 SVGAGI. Deletions cut 0 bases from V and 7 bases from J, with 10 bases between. CDR3 protein: CASSYSMGAEQYF. CDR3 bases: TGTGCCAGCAGTTACTCGATGGGGGCAGAGCAGTACTTC.

This chain uses TRBV9 with TRBJ2-3, with 9 bases matching TRBD2. Germline V lookup: CDR1 SGDLS, CDR2 YYNGEE. V shed 2 bases and J 2 bases; nucleotides not matched to a gene: 9. This CDR3 has 17 residues. The CDR3 nucleotides are TGTGCCAGCAGCGTGACCTCCCGGACTAGCGTCACAGATACGCAGTATTTT. Amino acids: CASSVTSRTSVTDTQYF.

This sequence joins TRBV30 and TRBJ1-5, with 9 bases that match TRBD1. The CDR3 covers 14 residues. V gave up 1 base and J gave up 5 bases; unmatched junction bases: 3. The V gene's germline CDR1 is GTSNPN and CDR2 SVGIG (reference sequence). The CDR3 sequence is CAWSGDRGDQPQHF. CDR3 DNA sequence: TGTGCCTGGAGTGGAGACAGGGGGGATCAGCCCCAGCATTTT.

The chain is built from TRBV19 and TRBJ1-2; perhaps TRBD1 as D (5 bases). CDR3 length: 17 amino acids. V gave up 5 bases and J gave up 3 bases, with 22 bases separating them. In germline, CDR1 is LNHDA, CDR2 SQIVND (reference sequence). The CDR3 nucleotides read TGTGCCAGTAGTTCCCAAGGGAGGGGCCTACAGGACTATGGCTACACCTTC. It codes for CASSSQGRGLQDYGYTF.

V is TRBV6-1 and J is TRBJ1-4, with D hard to call. Trimming took 3 bases from V and 1 from J, leaving 9 bases between them. The CDR3 covers 15 residues. CDR1 MNHNS and CDR2 SASEGT come from the germline V gene. The CDR3 region has the DNA TGTGCCAGCAGTGACCAGTCGGGAACTAATGAAAAACTGTTTTTT. Its translation is CASSDQSGTNEKLFF.

The chain carries TRBV28 and TRBJ2-5; 9 nucleotides line up with TRBD1. The V and J ends lost 4 bases and 2 bases, in that order; junction bases with no gene match: 8. The CDR3 is 16 amino acids. Germline loops: CDR1 MDHEN, CDR2 SYDVKM. Here the CDR3 DNA reads TGTGCCAGCAGTTGGTCCGGGACAGGGAGTCAAGAGACCCAGTACTTC. This codes for CASSWSGTGSQETQYF.

The chain links TRBV6-5 to TRBJ2-5; D is possibly TRBD2 (6 bases). V lost 0 bases and J 1 base, leaving 9 bases between the germline ends. This CDR3 is 15 amino acids long. From germline, CDR1 is MNHEY and CDR2 SVGAGI. The CDR3 loop reads CASSYSAGPQETQYF. DNA for the CDR3: TGTGCCAGCAGTTACTCCGCGGGACCCCAAGAGACCCAGTACTTC.

The V gene is TRBV6-5, the J gene TRBJ1-1, with D unclear. The germline V gene has CDR1 MNHEY and CDR2 SVGAGI. CDR3 size: 12 residues. Trimming took off 2 bases at V and 3 bases at J, with 4 bases between the two ends. The CDR3 spells CASSYPDTEAFF. The DNA for the CDR3 is TGTGCCAGCAGTTACCCGGACACTGAAGCTTTCTTT.

V is TRBV7-2 and J is TRBJ1-2; 8 bases agree with TRBD1. Germline-derived CDR1 and CDR2 are SGHTA and FQGNSA. The CDR3 loop spans 16 amino acids. The junction had 13 bases not matched to a gene; V was cut back by 4 bases and J by 6 bases. CDR3 nucleotide sequence: TGTGCCAGCAGCTCCGGCGGGGCGCAGGGGGCGCATGGCTACACCTTC. This encodes CASSSGGAQGAHGYTF.

To note about this clone: A junction end diverges from the germline sequence, so it may reflect a read error. The V gene is TRBV6-5, the J gene TRBJ2-7, with D possibly matching TRBD1 (6 bases). CDR3 length: 13 amino acids. Germline CDR1 is MNHEY and CDR2 is SVGAGI. The DNA of the CDR3 is TGTGCCAGCAGTTATGGTTCCCAGGACAGCCCAAACTTC. Residues: CASSYGSQDSPNF.